This T cell receptor beta chain was documented in a study of T cell changes during pregnancy in multiple sclerosis. Sequenced by immunoSEQ multiplex PCR; TCRdb stores in-frame clones only, minus some. Of approximately 94,000 clones listed, over 80% were seen once; the top ten hold roughly 2%. The CDR3 consists of 14 residues. V lost 2 bases to trimming and J lost 0 bases, with 8 bases between them. From germline, CDR1 is SGHDT and CDR2 YYEEEE. The chain uses TRBV5-6 and TRBJ1-2; no definite D call. Sequenced material: peripheral blood, taken after pregnancy. This receptor was obtained from a female donor with multiple sclerosis, enrolled in a pregnancy study. CDR3 nucleotide sequence: TGTGCCAGCAGCTTTGCCCGGGCTAACTATGGCTACACCTTC. Translating it yields CASSFARANYGYTF.